The 32 T cell receptor beta chains presented below share a single source sample, sequenced in a study of cytomegalovirus exposure and HLA in healthy donors. PCR amplification relied on 60 Vbeta primers (plus 13 Jbeta primers). Profiling relied on immunoSEQ multiplex PCR, and the TCRdb table lists in-frame clones only, not all of them. The sample contains 150,000 to 200,000 clones, about 81% of which appear only once. The sample comprised PBMCs. The receptors originated from a woman aged 18-30 years in good health and CMV-seropositive.

The chain employs TRBV13 and TRBJ2-1, with TRBD2 identical over 9 bases. In germline, CDR1 is PRHDT, CDR2 FYEKMQ (reference sequence). V shed 5 bases and J 5 bases; nucleotides not matched to a gene: 19. The CDR3 has 19 residues. CDR3 DNA sequence: TGTGCCAGCAGCACAGACCTACGGGGAGCGGGGGGCTTAGACAATGAGCAGTTCTTC. It yields the protein CASSTDLRGAGGLDNEQFF.

The chain couples TRBV4-1 to TRBJ1-5; unclear D gene. CDR1 MGHRA and CDR2 YSYEKL come from the germline V gene. This CDR3 has 15 amino acids. Trimming removed 1 base from V and 0 bases from J, with 7 bases in between. CDR3 protein: CASSQVYGSNQPQHF. DNA for the CDR3: TGCGCCAGCAGCCAAGTTTACGGTAGCAATCAGCCCCAGCATTTT.

The CDR3 loop reads CARRLGGAVGYTF. CDR3 DNA sequence: TGTGCCAGGCGGTTGGGGGGGGCGGTCGGCTACACCTTC. The chain couples TRBV2 to TRBJ1-2, with a weak D call TRBD1 (6 bases). The CDR3 is 13 amino acids. Germline V CDR1 and CDR2: SNHLY, FYNNEI. V was trimmed by 9 bases and J by 8 bases, leaving 19 bases between them.

Details on this clone: The junction does not match germline at one end; this may be a read error. V is TRBV7-9 and J is TRBJ1-2; D is unclear. The CDR3 has 19 amino acids. The germline CDR1 and CDR2 sequences are SEHNR and FQNEAQ (reference sequence). The CDR3 DNA reads TGTGCCAGCAGCGAGACTCTACCCGTCGCCAAATCCGGTAAAACCGGTCTCCACTTC. Translating it yields CASSETLPVAKSGKTGLHF.

The V call is TRBV27, the J call TRBJ1-2, with D possibly TRBD1 on 6 matching bases. Germline V CDR1 and CDR2: MNHEY, SMNVEV (reference sequence). The CDR3 sequence is 14 residues long. The V gene lost 8 bases and the J gene lost 4 bases, with 17 bases spanning the gap. CDR3 DNA sequence: TGTGCCAGCCGTTACAGGGCTGGAGGCTATGGCTACACCTTC. Translation: CASRYRAGGYGYTF.

The J gene is TRBJ2-2, the V gene TRBV11-2; 8 bases are a match to TRBD1. J gave up 4 bases and V 1 base, and 2 bases lay outside the gene matches. Germline loops: CDR1 SGHAT, CDR2 FQNNGV. The CDR3 runs to 15 residues. This CDR3 reads CASSLGQGSTGELFF. The CDR3 DNA follows: TGTGCCAGCAGCTTAGGACAGGGGAGCACCGGGGAGCTGTTTTTT. Full variable domain (rest looked up from reference TRBV11-2 and TRBJ2-2): EAGVAQSPRYKIIEKRQSVAFWCNPISGHATLYWYQQILGQGPKLLIQFQNNGVVDDSQLPKDRFSAERLKGVDSTLKIQPAKLEDSAVYLCASSLGQGSTGELFFGEGSRLTVL.

This clone has only one observation. The V and J genes are TRBV7-7 and TRBJ2-5; TRBD2 aligns across 8 bases. Germline V gene lookup returns CDR1 SSHAT and CDR2 FNYEAQ (reference sequence). CDR3 size: 18 residues. Losses at the gene ends were 7 bases for V and 9 bases for J; bases not matched to a gene: 25. As DNA, the CDR3 is TGTGCCAGCACCCCTCAACTCGCCGGGACTAGAAGTGGGGGATCCCAGTACTTC. Encoded protein: CASTPQLAGTRSGGSQYF.

In this sample, this clone turned up a few times. The DNA of the CDR3 is TGTGCCAGCAGCCCCGGGACAGCCAATCAGCCCCAGCATTTT. Translation gives CASSPGTANQPQHF. The rearrangement links TRBV2 to TRBJ1-5, with 7 bases aligning to TRBD1. Germline trimming cut 6 bases from V and 3 bases from J; bases unmatched to any gene: 5. CDR3 length: 14 amino acids. From germline, CDR1 is SNHLY and CDR2 FYNNEI.

The chain carries TRBV9 and TRBJ2-4, with no clear D. The CDR3 is 10 amino acids. The germline gives CDR1 SGDLS, CDR2 YYNGEE. V was shortened by 7 bases and J by 5 bases, with 4 bases between the two germline ends. For the CDR3, the DNA is TGTGCCAGCCCGGAAAACATTCAGTACTTC. As protein: CASPENIQYF.

The chain combines TRBV11-2 with TRBJ1-3; D may be TRBD1 (5 bases). The V gene's germline CDR1 is SGHAT and CDR2 FQNNGV. This CDR3 has 15 amino acids. Trimming took 5 bases from V and 5 from J, leaving 16 bases between them. CDR3 residues: CASSHPGLTRNTIYF. The DNA for the CDR3 is TGTGCCAGCAGCCATCCGGGACTCACGCGAAACACCATATATTTT.

The chain couples TRBV18 to TRBJ2-5, with 7 positions matching TRBD2. CDR3 length: 13 residues. Germline trimming cut 6 bases from V and 3 bases from J; bases unmatched to any gene: 4. Germline V gives CDR1 KGHSH, CDR2 LQKENI. The CDR3 loop reads CASSRTREETQYF. Here the CDR3 DNA reads TGTGCCAGCTCGCGGACTAGGGAAGAGACCCAGTACTTC. The full variable domain, in which reference TRBV18 and TRBJ2-5 provide the parts outside the CDR3, is NAGVMQNPRHLVRRRGQEARLRCSPMKGHSHVYWYRQLPEEGLKFMVYLQKENIIDESGMPKERFSAEFPKEGPSILRIQQVVRGDSAAYFCASSRTREETQYFGPGTRLLVL.

Concerning this clone: Additional DNA sequences in this sample encode the identical CDR3. The rearrangement joins TRBV18 to TRBJ1-1; no clear D. The CDR3 is made up of 13 amino acids. Trimming pared 3 bases from V and 1 base from J, leaving 6 bases between. The germline gives CDR1 KGHSH, CDR2 LQKENI. In DNA form, the CDR3 reads TGTGCCAGCTCACCGGGCCGGAACACTGAAGCTTTCTTT. It encodes CASSPGRNTEAFF.

This clone was detected only once. This chain joins TRBV11-3 and TRBJ1-3, with 10 positions matching TRBD2. TRBJ2-2 matches the DNA end more closely, so the J call is doubtful. This CDR3 has 15 amino acids. Looked up from germline, CDR1 is SGHNT and CDR2 is YENEEA. CDR3 in DNA: TGTGCCAGCAGCTTAAGCCGACTAGCGGGCGGGGAGCTGTTTTTT. Protein product: CASSLSRLAGGELFF.

CDR3 sequence: CASSLDSYYGYTF. The DNA for the CDR3 is TGCGCCAGCAGCCTCGACTCATATTATGGCTACACCTTC. This chain connects TRBV4-1 to TRBJ1-2; D gene unclear. V lost 4 bases and J lost 5, with 11 bases in between. The germline gives CDR1 MGHRA, CDR2 YSYEKL. This CDR3 has 13 amino acids.

This clone was counted once. The chain employs TRBV25-1 and TRBJ2-1; 7 positions match TRBD1. V was clipped by 7 bases and J by 4 bases; unmatched bases: 10. The CDR3 is 15 residues long. In germline, CDR1 is MGHDK, CDR2 SYGVNS. CDR3 sequence (DNA): TGTGCCAGCACCCCGAGACAGGGAATGTACAATGAGCAGTTCTTC. As protein: CASTPRQGMYNEQFF. The full variable domain, completed using reference TRBV25-1 and TRBJ2-1, is EADIYQTPRYLVIGTGKKITLECSQTMGHDKMYWYQQDPGMELHLIHYSYGVNSTEKGDLSSESTVSRIRTEHFPLTLESARPSHTSQYLCASTPRQGMYNEQFFGPGTRLTVL.

The V and J genes are TRBV7-9 and TRBJ2-1; 13 nucleotides agree with TRBD2. Trimming cost V 5 bases and J 7 bases; bases outside gene matches: 2. The CDR3 loop spans 14 amino acids. Germline CDR1 and CDR2: SEHNR and FQNEAQ (reference sequence). The CDR3 bases are TGTGCCAGCAGCCTGGGACTAGCGGGGAATGAGCAGTTCTTC. Protein sequence: CASSLGLAGNEQFF.

The chain carries TRBV6-1 and TRBJ2-4; 9 nucleotides agree with TRBD1. The J segment lost 8 bases and the V segment lost 6 bases, leaving 8 bases of the junction unmatched. Per the germline V gene, CDR1 is MNHNS and CDR2 is SASEGT. This CDR3 has 14 amino acids. The CDR3 DNA sequence: TGTGCCAGCAGGTATACAGGGGGCGAGGACATTCAGTACTTC. Translated: CASRYTGGEDIQYF.

The chain couples TRBV11-3 to TRBJ2-1; maybe TRBD1 (6 bases). The CDR3 loop spans 16 amino acids. V was trimmed by 0 bases and J by 3 bases, leaving 12 bases between them. Germline V lookup: CDR1 SGHNT, CDR2 YENEEA. The CDR3 sequence: CASSLDSGVDYNEQFF. In DNA form, the CDR3 reads TGTGCCAGCAGCTTAGATTCAGGGGTCGACTACAATGAGCAGTTCTTC.

The chain links TRBV9 to TRBJ2-6; the D gene is possibly TRBD1 (5 bases). Deletions cut 7 bases from V and 0 bases from J, with 20 bases between. The germline CDR1 and CDR2 sequences are SGDLS and YYNGEE. The CDR3 consists of 18 residues. The CDR3 coding sequence is TGTGCCAGCGGGAAGGGTCAGGGCGTCAGCTCTGGGGCCAACGTCCTGACTTTC. It translates to CASGKGQGVSSGANVLTF. Looking up the rest from reference TRBV9 and TRBJ2-6 gives the full variable domain: DSGVTQTPKHLITATGQRVTLRCSPRSGDLSVYWYQQSLDQGLQFLIQYYNGEERAKGNILERFSAQQFPDLHSELNLSSLELGDSALYFCASGKGQGVSSGANVLTFGAGSRLTVL.

This chain links TRBV2 with TRBJ2-3; TRBD2 agrees at 14 bases. V gave up 8 bases and J gave up 4 bases; unmatched junction bases: 8. Germline CDR1 reads SNHLY; CDR2 reads FYNNEI. This CDR3 has 16 amino acids. CDR3 region: CASGSGLAGDSDTQYF. In nucleotides, the CDR3 is TGTGCCAGCGGCTCGGGACTAGCGGGGGACTCAGATACGCAGTATTTT.

This clone was observed a handful of times. This rearrangement joins TRBV7-3 to TRBJ2-7, with TRBD1 identical over 8 bases. The CDR3 consists of 17 residues. Germline CDR1 is SGHTA and CDR2 is FQGTGA. Trimming took 4 bases from V and 4 from J; bases not matched to a gene: 15. The CDR3, as DNA: TGTGCCAGCAGCTCTATTTACCGGGACAGGACCATATACGAGCAGTACGTC. The encoded protein is CASSSIYRDRTIYEQYV.

V and J are TRBV19 and TRBJ2-1, with 10 bases identical to TRBD2. After removal of 6 bases from V and 6 bases from J, the junction contained 5 bases not matched to a gene. There are 14 residues in the CDR3. Germline loops: CDR1 LNHDA, CDR2 SQIVND (reference sequence). CDR3 nucleotides: TGTGCCAGTAGCGAGATAGCGGGGGGCAATGAGCAGTTCTTC. Translated, it gives CASSEIAGGNEQFF. The entire variable domain, with the rest obtained from reference TRBV19 and TRBJ2-1, is as follows: DGGITQSPKYLFRKEGQNVTLSCEQNLNHDAMYWYRQDPGQGLRLIYYSQIVNDFQKGDIAEGYSVSREKKESFPLTVTSAQKNPTAFYLCASSEIAGGNEQFFGPGTRLTVL.

V gene TRBV9 combines with J gene TRBJ2-5; perhaps TRBD1 as D (5 bases). The J call may not be correct, given that the DNA end is closer to TRBJ2-7. In germline, CDR1 is SGDLS, CDR2 YYNGEE. This CDR3 comprises 11 residues. The DNA of the CDR3 is TGTGCCAGCAGTGACAGAACCGAGCAGTACTTC. Amino acids: CASSDRTEQYF.

The rearrangement uses TRBV19 and TRBJ1-4, with 8 bases lining up with TRBD1. Germline V gene lookup returns CDR1 LNHDA and CDR2 SQIVND (reference sequence). Trimming at V came to 4 bases and at J to 9 bases, leaving 16 bases not matched to a gene. The CDR3 is 17 residues long. The CDR3 loop reads CASSTGDRFGVRQKLFF. Here the CDR3 DNA reads TGTGCCAGTAGTACCGGGGACAGGTTCGGAGTCCGGCAAAAACTGTTTTTT.

V usage is TRBV5-6 and J usage is TRBJ2-6; D is ambiguous. This CDR3 comprises 14 residues. The germline CDR1 and CDR2 sequences are SGHDT and YYEEEE. The V end was cut by 7 bases, the J end by 0 bases, with 8 bases between. The CDR3, as DNA: TGTGCCAGCTCCGCAGTCTCTGGGGCCAACGTCCTGACTTTC. The encoded protein is CASSAVSGANVLTF.

The V call is TRBV5-6, the J call TRBJ2-1, with 10 positions matching TRBD1. V trimming: 4 bases; J trimming: 7 bases; junction bases outside the gene matches: 8. CDR3 size: 15 residues. CDR1 SGHDT and CDR2 YYEEEE come from the germline V gene. CDR3 sequence reads: CASSQGQGFVNEQFF. The CDR3 nucleotides are TGTGCCAGCAGCCAGGGACAGGGGTTCGTTAATGAGCAGTTCTTC.

This clone was counted a few times. The CDR3 nucleotides are TGTGCCAGTATCTCCGTGGGGGGCTATGGCTACACCTTC. This encodes CASISVGGYGYTF. This chain connects TRBV19 to TRBJ1-2; D might be TRBD1 (5 bases). V was trimmed by 7 bases and J by 4 bases, leaving 13 bases between them. This CDR3 contains 13 residues. Per the germline V gene, CDR1 is LNHDA and CDR2 is SQIVND (reference sequence).

This chain connects TRBV5-6 to TRBJ1-4, with D possibly matching TRBD1 (6 bases). The CDR3 has 13 residues. Germline CDR1 is SGHDT and CDR2 is YYEEEE. The V end lost 10 bases, the J end lost 8 bases, and 18 bases lay between the germline ends. CDR3 DNA sequence: TGTGCCTCCACCTTGTTCGGACAGGAAAAACTGTTTTTT. It codes for CASTLFGQEKLFF.

This clone occurred a few times. CDR3 sequence: CASSPRSGFQDGYTF. As DNA, the CDR3 is TGTGCCAGCAGTCCTAGGTCGGGGTTTCAGGATGGCTACACCTTC. The chain joins TRBV6-5 to TRBJ1-2; the D is unclear. Trimming took off 5 bases at V and 6 bases at J, with 19 bases between the two ends. This CDR3 contains 15 residues. Germline assignment: CDR1 MNHEY and CDR2 SVGAGI.

V is TRBV10-1 and J is TRBJ1-4; D ambiguous. The CDR3 is 15 residues long. V lost 3 bases and J 7 bases, leaving 15 bases between the germline ends. Germline V lookup: CDR1 WNHNN, CDR2 SYGVQD (reference sequence). The CDR3 region is CASSESHSPGEKLFF. Written as DNA, the CDR3 is TGCGCCAGCAGTGAATCCCACTCCCCGGGTGAAAAACTGTTTTTT.

The chain combines TRBV5-1 with TRBJ2-5, with TRBD2 matching 12 bases. The V gene end was trimmed by 0 bases and the J gene end by 0 bases; junction bases not matched to a gene: 3. This CDR3 region has 17 residues. In germline, CDR1 is SGHRS, CDR2 YFSETQ. As DNA, the CDR3 is TGCGCCAGCAGCTTGGCACTAGCGGGGGGACACCAAGAGACCCAGTACTTC. Translating gives CASSLALAGGHQETQYF.

V usage is TRBV7-3 and J usage is TRBJ1-1, with 9 bases identical to TRBD1. The CDR3 spans 17 residues. V was clipped by 5 bases and J by 6 bases; unmatched bases: 16. Germline loops: CDR1 SGHTA, CDR2 FQGTGA. The CDR3 loop is CASSPNPGGTGSPEAFF. DNA for the CDR3: TGTGCCAGCAGCCCGAACCCCGGCGGGACAGGGTCTCCTGAAGCTTTCTTT.